These T cell receptor beta chains were read from a single sample in a study of high-grade serous ovarian cancer treatment subgroups. The data were produced by immunoSEQ multiplex PCR, yet TCRdb's version contains in-frame clones alone and is incomplete. Of about 36,000 clones in the sample, approximately 81% were seen once. Sequencing was carried out using tumor tissue. The receptors come from a human donor with high-grade serous ovarian cancer. Both conserved end residues are part of each CDR3. Each record gives: V gene, J gene, CDR3 length, D gene, clone size, CDR3 DNA, CDR3 protein. The D gene is left open where the match is weak. Expanded clones get a size class; other rows say once, few or many, or leave the size out.

TRBV7-9	TRBJ1-4	14	.	.	TGTGCCAGCAGCATGCCTTCAACTAATGAAAAACTGTTTTTT	CASSMPSTNEKLFF
TRBV5-1	TRBJ2-7	14	.	.	TGCGCCAGCAGCTTGGAAGCACAGCAGGGTGAGCAGTACTTC	CASSLEAQQGEQYF
TRBV11-2	TRBJ2-2	12	.	.	TGTGCCAGCAGCTTAACGTCTTTGGAGCTGTTTTTT	CASSLTSLELFF
TRBV10-3	TRBJ1-2	13	.	.	TGTGCCATCAATTCCGACAGAAACTATGGCTACACCTTC	CAINSDRNYGYTF
TRBV28	TRBJ1-2	11	.	.	TGTGCCAGCAGGGACGGCTATGGCTACACCTTC	CASRDGYGYTF
TRBV19	TRBJ2-2	15	TRBD2	.	TGTGCCAGTAGAGGGACTAGCGGAAGGACCGGGGAGCTGTTTTTT	CASRGTSGRTGELFF
TRBV28	TRBJ2-7	14	.	.	TGTGCCAGCAGTTTATACAGGGTTTCCTACGAGCAGTACTTC	CASSLYRVSYEQYF
TRBV5-1	TRBJ2-3	15	.	.	TGCGCCAGCAGCTCCCTCGACCTTAGCACAGATACGCAGTATTTT	CASSSLDLSTDTQYF
TRBV15	TRBJ1-3	16	.	.	TGTGCCACCAGCAGGGGCGAGGGCCTCTCTGGAAACACCATATATTTT	CATSRGEGLSGNTIYF
TRBV28	TRBJ1-5	13	.	.	TGTGCCAGCAAAAGGGGGTGGAATCAGCCCCAGCATTTT	CASKRGWNQPQHF
TRBV2	TRBJ1-5	15	.	.	TGTGCCAGCAGTGTGGGACACGGCCCCAACCAGCCCCAGCATTTT	CASSVGHGPNQPQHF
TRBV6-6	TRBJ1-2	14	TRBD1	.	TGTGCCAGCAGTGGCCCGAGACAGGGACCGGGCTACACCTTC	CASSGPRQGPGYTF
TRBV7-2	TRBJ1-1	18	TRBD1	.	TGTGCCAGCAGCTTAGGGGGGGTGGCAGGGGGAATGAACACTGAAGCTTTCTTT	CASSLGGVAGGMNTEAFF
TRBV19	TRBJ1-1	16	.	.	TGTGCCAGTATCGTGGGACGGCCTCCTTTGAACACTGAAGCTTTCTTT	CASIVGRPPLNTEAFF
TRBV11-2	TRBJ1-3	16	TRBD1	once	TGTGCCAGCAGCTGGGACAGGTTGCGGTCTGGAAACACCATATATTTT	CASSWDRLRSGNTIYF
TRBV5-5	TRBJ1-4	17	.	.	TGTGCCAGCAGCTTTACTTGGGGGAGTCCGCTTAATGAAAAACTGTTTTTT	CASSFTWGSPLNEKLFF
TRBV5-5	TRBJ2-7	13	TRBD1	once	TGTGCCAGCAGCCCGGGACAGGTATACGAGCAGTACTTC	CASSPGQVYEQYF
TRBV7-2	TRBJ2-5	13	.	.	TGTGCCAGCAGCGCCCGCCCGCAAGAGACCCAGTACTTC	CASSARPQETQYF
TRBV4-2	TRBJ1-4	15	.	.	TGTGCCAGCAGCCGAGGAGTTGTAAGCCCTGAAAAACTGTTTTTT	CASSRGVVSPEKLFF
TRBV27	TRBJ1-4	16	.	.	TGTGCCAGCAGTTTATTGGGGGTTGCAACTAATGAAAAACTGTTTTTT	CASSLLGVATNEKLFF
TRBV19	TRBJ2-2	12	.	.	TGTGCCAGTAGTATTCCAGGCGGGGAGCTGTTTTTT	CASSIPGGELFF
TRBV27	TRBJ2-3	12	.	.	TGTGCCAGCAGCCCTGCTACAGATACGCAGTATTTT	CASSPATDTQYF
TRBV11-3	TRBJ2-7	12	.	few	TGTGCCAGCAGCCAGACGGGGATCGGGCAGTACTTC	CASSQTGIGQYF
TRBV5-5	TRBJ2-1	14	.	.	TGTGCCAGCAGCCGCGCGGGACAGTACAATGAGCAGTTCTTC	CASSRAGQYNEQFF
TRBV5-5	TRBJ2-7	14	.	.	TGTGCCAGCAGCTTAGCCCCTCTACTATACGAGCAGTACTTC	CASSLAPLLYEQYF
TRBV28	TRBJ2-7	15	.	.	TGTGCCAGGAGATCCATCGGCCAGCTCGGCGGTGTGCAGTACTTC	CARRSIGQLGGVQYF
TRBV7-2	TRBJ2-3	17	TRBD2	once	TGTGCCAGCAGTCTGACCGGACTAGCGGGAGTGGAAGATACGCAGTATTTT	CASSLTGLAGVEDTQYF
TRBV21-1	TRBJ1-1	13	.	.	TGTGCCAGCAGCAGTCGTTCGGCCACTGAAGCTTTCTTT	CASSSRSATEAFF
TRBV7-9	TRBJ1-5	12	.	.	TGTGCCAGCAGCCATACCGATCAGCCCCAGCATTTT	CASSHTDQPQHF
TRBV28	TRBJ2-7	13	.	.	TGTGCCAGCAGTTACGGGGGCCCCTACGAGCAGTACTTC	CASSYGGPYEQYF